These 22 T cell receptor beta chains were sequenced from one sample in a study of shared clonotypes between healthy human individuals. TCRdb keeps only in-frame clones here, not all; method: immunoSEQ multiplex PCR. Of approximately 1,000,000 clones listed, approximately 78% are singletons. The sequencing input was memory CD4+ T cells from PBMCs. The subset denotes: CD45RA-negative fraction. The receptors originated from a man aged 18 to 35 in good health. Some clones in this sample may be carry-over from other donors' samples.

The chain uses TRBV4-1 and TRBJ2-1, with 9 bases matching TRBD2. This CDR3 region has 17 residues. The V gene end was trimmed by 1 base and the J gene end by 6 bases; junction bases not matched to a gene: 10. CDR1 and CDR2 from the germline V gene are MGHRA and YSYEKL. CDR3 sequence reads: CASSQAVAGGLSNEQFF. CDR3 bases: TGCGCCAGCAGCCAAGCGGTCGCGGGGGGGCTGTCCAATGAGCAGTTCTTC.

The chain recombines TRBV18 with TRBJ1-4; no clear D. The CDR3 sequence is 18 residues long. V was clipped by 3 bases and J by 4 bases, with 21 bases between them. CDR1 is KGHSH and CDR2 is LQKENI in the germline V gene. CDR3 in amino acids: CASSPSAGSLSLNEKLFF. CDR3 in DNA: TGTGCCAGCTCACCCTCGGCAGGAAGCTTGAGCCTTAATGAAAAACTGTTTTTT.

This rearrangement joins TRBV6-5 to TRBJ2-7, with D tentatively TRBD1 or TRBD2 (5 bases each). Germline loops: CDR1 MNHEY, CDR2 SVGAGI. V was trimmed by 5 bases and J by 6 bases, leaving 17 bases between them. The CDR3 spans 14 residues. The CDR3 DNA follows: TGTGCCAGCAGTCCCCGGCTGGGGGTTTTCGAGCAGTACTTC. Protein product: CASSPRLGVFEQYF.

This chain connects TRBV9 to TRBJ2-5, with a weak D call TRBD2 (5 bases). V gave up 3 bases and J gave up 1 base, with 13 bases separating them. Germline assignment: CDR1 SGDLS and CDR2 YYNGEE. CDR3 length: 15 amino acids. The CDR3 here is CASSARPSGQETQYF. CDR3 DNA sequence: TGTGCCAGCAGCGCCCGACCCAGCGGCCAAGAGACCCAGTACTTC.

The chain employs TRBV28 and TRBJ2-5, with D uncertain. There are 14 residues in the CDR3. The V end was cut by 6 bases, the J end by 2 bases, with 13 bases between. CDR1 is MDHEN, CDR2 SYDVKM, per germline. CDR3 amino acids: CASSPATEQETQYF. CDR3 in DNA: TGTGCCAGCAGCCCCGCTACAGAACAAGAGACCCAGTACTTC.

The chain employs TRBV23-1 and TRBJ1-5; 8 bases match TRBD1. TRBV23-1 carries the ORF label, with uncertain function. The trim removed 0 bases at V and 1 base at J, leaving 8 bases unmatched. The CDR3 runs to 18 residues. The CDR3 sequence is CASSQSLQGARSNQPQHF. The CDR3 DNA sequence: TGCGCCAGCAGTCAATCCCTCCAGGGGGCTCGGAGCAATCAGCCCCAGCATTTT.

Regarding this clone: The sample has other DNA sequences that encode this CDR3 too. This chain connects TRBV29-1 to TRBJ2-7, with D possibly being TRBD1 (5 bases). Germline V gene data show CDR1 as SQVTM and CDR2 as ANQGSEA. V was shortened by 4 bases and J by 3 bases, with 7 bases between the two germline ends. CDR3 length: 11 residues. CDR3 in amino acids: CSVGQFYEQYF. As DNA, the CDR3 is TGCAGCGTTGGACAGTTCTACGAGCAGTACTTC.

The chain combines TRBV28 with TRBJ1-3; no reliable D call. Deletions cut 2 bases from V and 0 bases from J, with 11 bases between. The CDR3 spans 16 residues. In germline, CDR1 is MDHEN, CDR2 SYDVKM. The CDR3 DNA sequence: TGTGCCAGCAGTTTAAAAGTCGGGAGCTCTGGAAACACCATATATTTT. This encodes CASSLKVGSSGNTIYF.

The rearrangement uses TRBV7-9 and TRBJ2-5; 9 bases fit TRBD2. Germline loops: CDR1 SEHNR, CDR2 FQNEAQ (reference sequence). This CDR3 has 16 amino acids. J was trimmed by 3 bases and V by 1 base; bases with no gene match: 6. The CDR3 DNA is TGTGCCAGCAGCTTAGATGTTAGCGGGAGTAAAGAGACCCAGTACTTC. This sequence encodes CASSLDVSGSKETQYF.

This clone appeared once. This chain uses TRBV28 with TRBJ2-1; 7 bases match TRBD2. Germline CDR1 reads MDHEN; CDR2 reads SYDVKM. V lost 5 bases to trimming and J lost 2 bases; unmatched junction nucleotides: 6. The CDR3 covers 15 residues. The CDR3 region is CASSPGGTTYNEQFF. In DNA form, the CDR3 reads TGTGCCAGCAGTCCGGGGGGTACCACCTACAATGAGCAGTTCTTC.

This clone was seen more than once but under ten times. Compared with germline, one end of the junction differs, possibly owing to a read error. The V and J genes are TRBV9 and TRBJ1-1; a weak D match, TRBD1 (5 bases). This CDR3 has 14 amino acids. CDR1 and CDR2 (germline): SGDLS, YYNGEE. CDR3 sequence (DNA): TGTGCCAGCAGGTCTACAGGAGGGAAAGGAAGCTTTCTCTTT. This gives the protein CASRSTGGKGSFLF.

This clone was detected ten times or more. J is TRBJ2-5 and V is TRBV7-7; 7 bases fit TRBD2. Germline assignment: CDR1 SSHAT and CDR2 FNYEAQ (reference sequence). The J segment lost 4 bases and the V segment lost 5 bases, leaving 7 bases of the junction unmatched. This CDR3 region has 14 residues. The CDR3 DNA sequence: TGTGCCAGCAGCCCGTCACCGGGGGGAGAGACCCAGTACTTC. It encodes CASSPSPGGETQYF.

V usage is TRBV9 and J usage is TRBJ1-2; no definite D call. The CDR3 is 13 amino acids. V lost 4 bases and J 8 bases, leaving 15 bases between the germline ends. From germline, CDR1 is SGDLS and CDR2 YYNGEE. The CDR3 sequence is CASSPRGLLGYTF. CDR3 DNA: TGTGCCAGCAGCCCCCGCGGGCTTTTAGGCTACACCTTC.

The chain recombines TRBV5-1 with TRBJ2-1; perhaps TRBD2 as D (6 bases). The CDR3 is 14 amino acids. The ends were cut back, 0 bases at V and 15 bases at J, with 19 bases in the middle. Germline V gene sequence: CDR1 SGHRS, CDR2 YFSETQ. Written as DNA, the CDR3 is TGCGCCAGCAGCTTGGCCGGGACTCTTAACCGAGTGTTCTTC. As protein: CASSLAGTLNRVFF.

For the CDR3, the DNA is TGCGCCAGCAGCTCCCAACAGGGGGCGACCTACGAGCAGTACTTC. This sequence encodes CASSSQQGATYEQYF. The chain couples TRBV5-1 to TRBJ2-7; TRBD1 matches at 9 bases. V trimming: 3 bases; J trimming: 2 bases; junction bases outside the gene matches: 6. CDR1 and CDR2 (germline): SGHRS, YFSETQ. This CDR3 region has 15 residues. Full variable domain (outside the CDR3, taken from reference TRBV5-1 and TRBJ2-7): KAGVTQTPRYLIKTRGQQVTLSCSPISGHRSVSWYQQTPGQGLQFLFEYFSETQRNKGNFPGRFSGRQFSNSRSEMNVSTLELGDSALYLCASSSQQGATYEQYFGPGTRLTVT.

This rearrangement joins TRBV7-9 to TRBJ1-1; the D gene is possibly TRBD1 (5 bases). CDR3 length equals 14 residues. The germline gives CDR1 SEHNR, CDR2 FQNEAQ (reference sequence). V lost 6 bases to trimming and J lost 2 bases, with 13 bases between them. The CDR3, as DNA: TGTGCCAGCAGTCGGGGACTAGGAAACACTGAAGCTTTCTTT. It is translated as CASSRGLGNTEAFF. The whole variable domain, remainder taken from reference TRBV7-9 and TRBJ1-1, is DTGVSQNPRHKITKRGQNVTFRCDPISEHNRLYWYRQTLGQGPEFLTYFQNEAQLEKSRLLSDRFSAERPKGSFSTLEIQRTEQGDSAMYLCASSRGLGNTEAFFGQGTRLTVV.

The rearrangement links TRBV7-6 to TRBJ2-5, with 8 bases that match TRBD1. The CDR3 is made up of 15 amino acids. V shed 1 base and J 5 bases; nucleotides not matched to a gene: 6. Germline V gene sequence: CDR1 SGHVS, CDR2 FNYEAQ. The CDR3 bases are TGTGCCAGCAGCTTAGGGCAGGGGGCAAGGGAGACCCAGTACTTC. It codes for CASSLGQGARETQYF.

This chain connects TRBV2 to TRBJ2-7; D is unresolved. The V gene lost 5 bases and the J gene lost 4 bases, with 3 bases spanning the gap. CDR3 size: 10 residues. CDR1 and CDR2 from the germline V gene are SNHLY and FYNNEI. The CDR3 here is CASSQYEQYF. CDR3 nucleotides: TGTGCCAGCAGTCAATACGAGCAGTACTTC.

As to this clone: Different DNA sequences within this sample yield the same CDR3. For the CDR3, the DNA is TGTGCCTGGAGTGGATACAATGAGCAGTTCTTC. It codes for CAWSGYNEQFF. The rearrangement joins TRBV30 to TRBJ2-1; D uncertain. Trimming removed 1 base at V and 4 bases at J, with 2 bases between. In germline, CDR1 is GTSNPN, CDR2 SVGIG (reference sequence). The CDR3 loop spans 11 amino acids.

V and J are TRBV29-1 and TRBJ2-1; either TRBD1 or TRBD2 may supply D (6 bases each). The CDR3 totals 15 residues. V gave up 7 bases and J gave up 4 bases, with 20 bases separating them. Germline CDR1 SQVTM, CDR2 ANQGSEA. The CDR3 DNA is TGCAGCGGTATACCCCAGGGGAGGATTTACAATGAGCAGTTCTTC. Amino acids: CSGIPQGRIYNEQFF.

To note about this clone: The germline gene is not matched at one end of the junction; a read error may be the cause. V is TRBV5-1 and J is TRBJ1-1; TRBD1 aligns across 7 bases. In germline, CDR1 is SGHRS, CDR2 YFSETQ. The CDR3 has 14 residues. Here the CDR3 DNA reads TGCGCCAGCAGTTTGGGACAGCTGAGCACTGAAGCTTTCTTT. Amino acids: CASSLGQLSTEAFF.

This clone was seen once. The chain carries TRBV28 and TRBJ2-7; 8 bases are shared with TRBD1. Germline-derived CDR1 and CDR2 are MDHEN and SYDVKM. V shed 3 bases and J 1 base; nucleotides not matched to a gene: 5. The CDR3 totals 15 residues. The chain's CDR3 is CASSLPGGNSYEQYF. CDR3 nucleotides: TGTGCCAGCAGTTTGCCAGGGGGCAATTCCTACGAGCAGTACTTC.